This TCR beta chain was sequenced during a study of T cell repertoires in cytomegalovirus infection. In the study overall: CMV infection plus the matching HLA type was flagged by public TCR beta signatures.

TCRdb used MiXCR to reprocess the reads, holding one entry per CDR3 protein. Of roughly 230,000 distinct CDR3 sequences detected, around 6.2% appear once; the ten largest clones hold about 6%. The CDR3 sequence is 15 residues long. With V trimmed by 6 bases and J by 13 bases, 16 bases remained unmatched. Germline loops: CDR1 MNHEY, CDR2 SVGAGI. In its sample, this clonotype was seen many times. The sample consisted of PBMCs. The rearrangement uses TRBV6-5 and TRBJ2-1; 9 positions match TRBD1. The clonotype originates from a human donor in good health (CMV status not recorded). Some clones in this sample may be carry-over from other donors' samples. In nucleotides, the CDR3 is TGTGCCAGCAGCCAAAGAGGGACAGGGTACGAGGTTCAGTTCTTC. Protein sequence: CASSQRGTGYEVQFF.